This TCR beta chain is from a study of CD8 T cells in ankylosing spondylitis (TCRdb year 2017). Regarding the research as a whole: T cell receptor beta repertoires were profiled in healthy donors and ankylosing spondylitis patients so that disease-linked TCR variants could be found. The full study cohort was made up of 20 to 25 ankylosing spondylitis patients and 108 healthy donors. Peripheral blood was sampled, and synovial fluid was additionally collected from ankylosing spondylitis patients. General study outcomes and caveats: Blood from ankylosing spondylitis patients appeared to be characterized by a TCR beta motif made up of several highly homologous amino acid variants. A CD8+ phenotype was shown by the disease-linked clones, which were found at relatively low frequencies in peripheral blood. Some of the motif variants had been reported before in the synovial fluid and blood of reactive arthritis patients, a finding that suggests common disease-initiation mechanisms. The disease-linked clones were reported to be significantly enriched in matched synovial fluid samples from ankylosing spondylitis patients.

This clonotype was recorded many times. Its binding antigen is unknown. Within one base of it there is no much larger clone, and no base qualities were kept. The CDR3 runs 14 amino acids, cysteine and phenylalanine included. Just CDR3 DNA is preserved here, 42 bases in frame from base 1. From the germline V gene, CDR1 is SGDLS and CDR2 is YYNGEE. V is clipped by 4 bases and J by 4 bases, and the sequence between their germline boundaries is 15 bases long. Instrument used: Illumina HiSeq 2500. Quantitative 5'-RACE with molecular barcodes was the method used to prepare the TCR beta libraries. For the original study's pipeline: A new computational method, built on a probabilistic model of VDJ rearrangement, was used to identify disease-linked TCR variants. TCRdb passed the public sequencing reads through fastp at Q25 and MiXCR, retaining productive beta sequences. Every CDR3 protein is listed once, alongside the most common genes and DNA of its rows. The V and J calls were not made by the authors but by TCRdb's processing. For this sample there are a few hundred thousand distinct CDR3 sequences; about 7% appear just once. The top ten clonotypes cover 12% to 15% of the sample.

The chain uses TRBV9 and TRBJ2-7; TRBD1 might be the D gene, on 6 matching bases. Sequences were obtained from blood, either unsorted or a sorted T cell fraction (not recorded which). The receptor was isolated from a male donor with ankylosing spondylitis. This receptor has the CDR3 CASSQGGGLYEQYF. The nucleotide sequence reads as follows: TGTGCCAGCAGCCAAGGGGGTGGTCTATACGAGCAGTACTTC.